The 17 T cell receptor beta chains below all came from one sample that was sequenced in a study of T cells in Graves' hyperthyroidism and ophthalmopathy. TCR beta CDR3 regions were amplified from RNA transcripts. Using the HTBI primer set, a first-round RT-PCR was run on the TCR CDR3. TCRdb reprocessed the multiplex PCR reads via MiXCR and lists one record per CDR3 protein. This sample has more than 500,000 distinct CDR3 sequences, with roughly 45% found just once. Material: peripheral blood or thyroid tissue (not recorded which). The receptors originated from an adult woman with Graves' disease, either hyperthyroidism or ophthalmopathy (not recorded which).

The chain links TRBV20-1 to TRBJ2-7; 7 bases map to TRBD2. The CDR3 is made up of 16 amino acids. Germline V gene data show CDR1 as DFQATT and CDR2 as SNEGSKA (reference sequence). After removal of 3 bases from V and 3 bases from J, the junction contained 14 bases not matched to a gene. CDR3 sequence: CSASPMAGAFLYEQYF. The CDR3 DNA is TGCAGTGCTAGTCCCATGGCGGGAGCCTTTCTCTACGAGCAGTACTTC.

This clonotype has at least ten counts. As DNA, the CDR3 is TGTGCCAGCAGCTTCGGCCAGGATAATGAAAAACTGTTTTTT. Translation: CASSFGQDNEKLFF. V and J are TRBV7-9 and TRBJ1-4; D remains unclear. V lost 3 bases and J lost 4, with 9 bases in between. The CDR3 is 14 residues long. Germline V gene sequence: CDR1 SEHNR, CDR2 FQNEAQ (reference sequence).

There are a few counts of this clonotype. The genes are TRBV20-1 and TRBJ2-2; D is possibly TRBD1 (5 bases). V was shortened by 2 bases and J by 3 bases, with 16 bases between the two germline ends. The germline CDR1 and CDR2 sequences are DFQATT and SNEGSKA (reference sequence). This CDR3 spans 16 amino acids. The CDR3 protein is CSARLAQGFHTGELFF. CDR3 DNA: TGCAGTGCTAGATTGGCGCAGGGATTCCACACCGGGGAGCTGTTTTTT.

CDR3 nucleotides: TGTGCCAGCAGTGTCGACAGGGTGAATGGCTACACCTTC. Encoded protein: CASSVDRVNGYTF. V usage is TRBV2 and J usage is TRBJ1-2; TRBD1 agrees at 7 bases. This CDR3 contains 13 residues. Trimming removed 4 bases from V and 6 bases from J; junction bases left unmatched: 5. CDR1 is SNHLY, CDR2 FYNNEI, per germline.

This clonotype was seen repeatedly, ten times or more. A read error may produce the germline difference seen at one junction end. The CDR3 DNA sequence: TGTGCTAGCAGCCCGATTGGAGTTGGAAACACCATATATTTT. Protein: CASSPIGVGNTIYF. The rearrangement uses TRBV7-7 and TRBJ1-3; D uncertain. Per the germline V gene, CDR1 is SSHAT and CDR2 is FNYEAQ (reference sequence). The CDR3 spans 14 residues.

This clonotype was found a few times. J is TRBJ2-7 and V is TRBV10-3, with TRBD1 as a possible D gene (6 bases). V lost 6 bases to trimming and J lost 3 bases, with 18 bases between them. Looked up from germline, CDR1 is ENHRY and CDR2 is SYGVKD. The CDR3 is 15 residues long. CDR3 in amino acids: CAIRSSQGSHYEQYF. DNA of the CDR3: TGTGCCATCAGAAGCTCACAGGGTTCCCACTACGAGCAGTACTTC.

The chain uses TRBV10-2 and TRBJ1-1, with TRBD1 matching 7 bases. Germline V gene lookup returns CDR1 WSHSY and CDR2 SAAADI. V lost 6 bases and J lost 2; bases outside the gene matches: 9. This CDR3 spans 15 amino acids. The CDR3 DNA reads as TGCGCCAGCAGAGAGAGACAGGGCGTCAACACTGAAGCTTTCTTT. Translation: CASRERQGVNTEAFF.

This clonotype was observed at least ten times. J is TRBJ1-5 and V is TRBV7-8; 7 nucleotides agree with TRBD1. V trimming: 1 base; J trimming: 0 bases; junction bases outside the gene matches: 12. Germline V gene data show CDR1 as SGHVS and CDR2 as FQNEAQ. The CDR3 covers 19 residues. The CDR3 spells CASSLGRYTGAYSNQPQHF. CDR3 in DNA: TGTGCCAGCAGCTTAGGTCGATACACAGGGGCGTATAGCAATCAGCCCCAGCATTTT.

This clonotype came up many times. V and J are TRBV24-1 and TRBJ2-5; no clear D. Germline CDR1 KGHDR, CDR2 SFDVKD. V was cut by 4 bases and J by 2 bases, with 13 bases left in between. This CDR3 contains 15 residues. CDR3 nucleotide sequence: TGTGCCACCAGTGACAAACATGGGTCTCAAGAGACCCAGTACTTC. Protein sequence: CATSDKHGSQETQYF.

This clonotype was detected ten times or more. The chain employs TRBV12-3 or TRBV12-4 and TRBJ1-3; the D gene is possibly TRBD1 (5 bases). V was trimmed by 6 bases and J by 4 bases, leaving 13 bases between them. The CDR3 has 14 residues. The DNA of the CDR3 is TGTGCCAGCAGCCCCCAGGGACTCGGAAACACCATATATTTT. This sequence encodes CASSPQGLGNTIYF.

Turning to this clonotype: One junction end disagrees with the germline gene, perhaps due to a read error. The rearrangement links TRBV5-1 to TRBJ2-1; TRBD2 matches 7 bases. The CDR3 has 12 amino acids. The V gene's germline CDR1 is SGHRS and CDR2 YFSETQ. CDR3 region: CASSSGTTAGHF. For the CDR3, the DNA is TGCGCCAGCAGCTCAGGGACCACAGCGGGGCATTTC. Supplemented by reference TRBV5-1 and TRBJ2-1, the full variable domain reads KAGVTQTPRYLIKTRGQQVTLSCSPISGHRSVSWYQQTPGQGLQFLFEYFSETQRNKGNFPGRFSGRQFSNSRSEMNVSTLELGDSALYLCASSSGTTAGHFGPGTRLTVL.

This clonotype was seen only a few times. The rearrangement uses TRBV5-1 and TRBJ1-6; the match to TRBD1 covers 9 bases. The CDR3 runs to 16 residues. Germline CDR1 SGHRS, CDR2 YFSETQ. The V gene end was trimmed by 3 bases and the J gene end by 9 bases; junction bases not matched to a gene: 10. The CDR3 loop is CASSSPPGQGASPLHF. The CDR3 DNA is TGCGCCAGCAGCTCTCCCCCGGGACAGGGAGCTTCACCCCTCCACTTT. Filled out from reference TRBV5-1 and TRBJ1-6, the complete variable domain reads KAGVTQTPRYLIKTRGQQVTLSCSPISGHRSVSWYQQTPGQGLQFLFEYFSETQRNKGNFPGRFSGRQFSNSRSEMNVSTLELGDSALYLCASSSPPGQGASPLHFGNGTRLTVT.

This clonotype has more than one count but fewer than ten. This chain joins TRBV5-1 and TRBJ2-5; possibly TRBD1 or TRBD2 for D (6 bases each). Germline CDR1 SGHRS, CDR2 YFSETQ. Trimming cost V 2 bases and J 1 base, with 27 bases left between them. The CDR3 is 20 residues long. The CDR3 coding sequence is TGCGCCAGCAGCTTAACTCTCCCCTCGGGGGCGAGGTGGGGCCAAGAGACCCAGTACTTC. Amino acids: CASSLTLPSGARWGQETQYF.

This clonotype was detected ten times or more. The chain links TRBV10-3 to TRBJ1-1, with 7 bases matching TRBD1. Germline loops: CDR1 ENHRY, CDR2 SYGVKD. Losses at the gene ends were 11 bases for V and 3 bases for J; bases not matched to a gene: 9. The CDR3 spans 13 residues. CDR3 bases: TGTGCCGGCACCAGGGGGAGGGACACTGAAGCTTTCTTT. The encoded protein is CAGTRGRDTEAFF.

The chain combines TRBV3-1 with TRBJ1-1; no firm D call. Germline V gene sequence: CDR1 LGHDT, CDR2 YNNKEL (reference sequence). CDR3 size: 12 residues. V lost 3 bases to trimming and J lost 11 bases, with 13 bases between them. CDR3 bases: TGTGCCAGCAGCCACGGTGAGACGAAGGCTTTCTTT. Translating it yields CASSHGETKAFF.

The gene calls are TRBV7-1 and TRBJ2-2; TRBD2 aligns across 11 bases. Being an ORF, TRBV7-1 has a function that is uncertain. V was clipped by 2 bases and J by 1 base; unmatched bases: 9. The CDR3 is 19 amino acids. The chain's CDR3 is CASSSLLAGAAWNTGELFF. CDR3 coding DNA: TGTGCCAGCAGCTCACTACTAGCGGGAGCAGCCTGGAACACCGGGGAGCTGTTTTTT.

At least ten counts were recorded for this clonotype. J is TRBJ1-1 and V is TRBV10-3; TRBD1 matches at 8 bases. After removal of 6 bases from V and 1 base from J, the junction contained 4 bases not matched to a gene. The CDR3 length is 14 residues. Germline CDR1 reads ENHRY; CDR2 reads SYGVKD. CDR3 nucleotides: TGTGCCATCAGAGGGACAGGCAGGAACACTGAAGCTTTCTTT. Amino acid sequence: CAIRGTGRNTEAFF.